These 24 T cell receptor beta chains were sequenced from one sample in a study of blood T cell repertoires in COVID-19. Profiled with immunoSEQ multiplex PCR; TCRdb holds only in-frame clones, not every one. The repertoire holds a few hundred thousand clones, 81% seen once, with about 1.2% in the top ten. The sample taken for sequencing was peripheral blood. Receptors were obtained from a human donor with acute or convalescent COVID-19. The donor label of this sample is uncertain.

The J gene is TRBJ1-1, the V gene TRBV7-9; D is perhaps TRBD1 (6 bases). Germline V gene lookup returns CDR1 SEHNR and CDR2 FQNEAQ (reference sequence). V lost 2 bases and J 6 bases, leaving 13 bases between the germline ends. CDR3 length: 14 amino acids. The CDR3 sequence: CASSLRGKRAEAFF. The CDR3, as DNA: TGTGCCAGCAGCTTAAGGGGGAAAAGAGCTGAAGCTTTCTTT.

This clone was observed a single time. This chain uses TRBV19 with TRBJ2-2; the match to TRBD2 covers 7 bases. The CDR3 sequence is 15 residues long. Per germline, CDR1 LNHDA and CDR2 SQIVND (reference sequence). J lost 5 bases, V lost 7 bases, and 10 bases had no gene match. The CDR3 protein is CASTPRAGWTGELFF. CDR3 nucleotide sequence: TGTGCCAGTACCCCCCGAGCGGGGTGGACCGGGGAGCTGTTTTTT.

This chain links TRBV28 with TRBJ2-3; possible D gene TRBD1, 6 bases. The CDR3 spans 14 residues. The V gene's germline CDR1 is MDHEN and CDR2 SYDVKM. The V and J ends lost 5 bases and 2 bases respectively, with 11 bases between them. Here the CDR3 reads CASSKDSTTDTQYF. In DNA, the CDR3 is TGTGCCAGCAGTAAGGACAGTACCACAGATACGCAGTATTTT.

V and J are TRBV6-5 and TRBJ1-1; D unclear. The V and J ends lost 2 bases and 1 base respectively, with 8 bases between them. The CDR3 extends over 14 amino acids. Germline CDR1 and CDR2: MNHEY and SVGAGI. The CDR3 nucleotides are TGTGCCAGCAGTTACGCCTACAGGAACACTGAAGCTTTCTTT. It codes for CASSYAYRNTEAFF.

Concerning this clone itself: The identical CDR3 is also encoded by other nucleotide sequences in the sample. CDR3 nucleotide sequence: TGTGCCTGGAGTTTAGCGAACACCGGGGAGCTGTTTTTT. Translation: CAWSLANTGELFF. This chain uses TRBV30 with TRBJ2-2; D gene unclear. The CDR3 runs 13 residues. V was shortened by 2 bases and J by 0 bases, with 4 bases between the two germline ends. Germline V lookup: CDR1 GTSNPN, CDR2 SVGIG (reference sequence).

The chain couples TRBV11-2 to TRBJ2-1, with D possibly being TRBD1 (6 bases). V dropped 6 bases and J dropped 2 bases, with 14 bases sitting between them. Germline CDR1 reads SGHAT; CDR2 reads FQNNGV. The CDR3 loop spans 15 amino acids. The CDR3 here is CASRPRQVTYNEQFF. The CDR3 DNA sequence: TGTGCCAGCAGGCCACGACAGGTTACCTACAATGAGCAGTTCTTC.

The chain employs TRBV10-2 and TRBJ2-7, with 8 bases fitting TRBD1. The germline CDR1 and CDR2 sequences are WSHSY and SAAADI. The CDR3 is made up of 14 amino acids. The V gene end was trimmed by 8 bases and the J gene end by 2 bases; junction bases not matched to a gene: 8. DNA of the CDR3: TGCGCCAGCGGACAGGGCTACCCCACCTACGAGCAGTACTTC. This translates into CASGQGYPTYEQYF.

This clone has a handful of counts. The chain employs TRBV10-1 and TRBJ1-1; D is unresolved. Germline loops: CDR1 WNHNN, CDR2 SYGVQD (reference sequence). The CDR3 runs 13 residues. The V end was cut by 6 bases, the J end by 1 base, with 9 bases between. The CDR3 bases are TGCGCCAGCAGGCGAAACTGGAACACTGAAGCTTTCTTT. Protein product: CASRRNWNTEAFF.

The CDR3 coding sequence is TGCGCCAGCAGCCAAGGTAAAGCAAACTCCTACGAGCAGTACTTC. Its translation is CASSQGKANSYEQYF. The genes are TRBV4-1 and TRBJ2-7; D gene unclear. Looked up from germline, CDR1 is MGHRA and CDR2 is YSYEKL. Trimming pared 1 base from V and 0 bases from J, leaving 10 bases between. This CDR3 comprises 15 residues.

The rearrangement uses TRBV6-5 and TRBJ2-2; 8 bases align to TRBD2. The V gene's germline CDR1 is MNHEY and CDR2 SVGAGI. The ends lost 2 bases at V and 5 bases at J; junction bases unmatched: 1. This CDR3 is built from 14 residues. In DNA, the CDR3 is TGTGCCAGCAGTTACGCGGGAGGAACCGGGGAGCTGTTTTTT. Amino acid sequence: CASSYAGGTGELFF.

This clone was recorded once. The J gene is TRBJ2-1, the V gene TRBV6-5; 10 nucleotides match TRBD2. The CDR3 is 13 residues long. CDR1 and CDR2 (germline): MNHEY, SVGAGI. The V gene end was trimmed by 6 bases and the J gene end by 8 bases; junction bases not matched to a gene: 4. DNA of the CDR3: TGTGCCAGCAGAGCGGGGGGGCGGCATGAGCAGTTCTTC. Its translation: CASRAGGRHEQFF.

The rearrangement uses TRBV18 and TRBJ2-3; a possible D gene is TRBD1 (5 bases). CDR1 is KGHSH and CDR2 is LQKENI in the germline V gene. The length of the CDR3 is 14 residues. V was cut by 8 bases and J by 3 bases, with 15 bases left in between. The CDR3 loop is CASRTGSGTDTQYF. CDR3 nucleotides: TGTGCCAGCCGCACCGGTTCAGGGACAGATACGCAGTATTTT.

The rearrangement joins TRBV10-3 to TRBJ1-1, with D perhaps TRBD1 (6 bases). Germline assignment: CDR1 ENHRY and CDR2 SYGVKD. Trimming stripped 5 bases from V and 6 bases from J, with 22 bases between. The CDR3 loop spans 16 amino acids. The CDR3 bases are TGTGCCATCAGTACGGGGGCAGGGCGGGGGAAAGCTGAAGCTTTCTTT. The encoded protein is CAISTGAGRGKAEAFF.

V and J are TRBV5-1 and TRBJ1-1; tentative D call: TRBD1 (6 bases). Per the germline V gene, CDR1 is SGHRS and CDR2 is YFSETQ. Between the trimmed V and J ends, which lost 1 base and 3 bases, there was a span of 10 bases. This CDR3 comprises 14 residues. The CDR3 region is CASSLNQGHTEAFF. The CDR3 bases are TGCGCCAGCAGCTTGAACCAGGGGCACACTGAAGCTTTCTTT.

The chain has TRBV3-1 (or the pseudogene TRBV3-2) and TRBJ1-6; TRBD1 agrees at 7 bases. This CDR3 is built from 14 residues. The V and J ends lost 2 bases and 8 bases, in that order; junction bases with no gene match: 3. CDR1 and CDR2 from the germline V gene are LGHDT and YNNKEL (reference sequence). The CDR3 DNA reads TGTGCCAGCAGCCAAAGGGGACAGCATTCACCCCTCCACTTT. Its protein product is CASSQRGQHSPLHF.

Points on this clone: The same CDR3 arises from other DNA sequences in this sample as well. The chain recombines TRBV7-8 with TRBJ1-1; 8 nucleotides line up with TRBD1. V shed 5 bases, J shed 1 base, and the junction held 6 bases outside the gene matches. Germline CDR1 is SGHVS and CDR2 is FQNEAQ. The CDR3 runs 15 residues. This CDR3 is CASSQGTGRNTEAFF. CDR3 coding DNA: TGTGCCAGCAGCCAGGGGACAGGTCGGAACACTGAAGCTTTCTTT.

The CDR3: CASSEGSVAGYGYTF. CDR3 nucleotides: TGTGCCAGCAGTGAAGGATCCGTGGCGGGCTATGGCTACACCTTC. J is TRBJ1-2 and V is TRBV2, with no clear D. Germline CDR1 is SNHLY and CDR2 is FYNNEI. Trimming left V 1 base short and J 4 bases short, with 13 bases between. There are 15 residues in the CDR3.

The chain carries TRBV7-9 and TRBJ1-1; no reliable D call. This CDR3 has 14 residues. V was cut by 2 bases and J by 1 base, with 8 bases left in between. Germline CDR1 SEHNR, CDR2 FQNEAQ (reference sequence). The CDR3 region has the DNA TGTGCCAGCAGCTTAATCCACAGGAACACTGAAGCTTTCTTT. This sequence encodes CASSLIHRNTEAFF.

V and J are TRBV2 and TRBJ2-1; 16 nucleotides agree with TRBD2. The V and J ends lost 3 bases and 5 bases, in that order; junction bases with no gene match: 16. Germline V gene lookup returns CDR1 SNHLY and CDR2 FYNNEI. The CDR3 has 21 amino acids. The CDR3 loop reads CASSDPLGTSGGAGLHNEQFF. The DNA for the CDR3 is TGTGCCAGCAGTGACCCCCTAGGGACTAGCGGGGGGGCAGGTCTCCACAATGAGCAGTTCTTC.

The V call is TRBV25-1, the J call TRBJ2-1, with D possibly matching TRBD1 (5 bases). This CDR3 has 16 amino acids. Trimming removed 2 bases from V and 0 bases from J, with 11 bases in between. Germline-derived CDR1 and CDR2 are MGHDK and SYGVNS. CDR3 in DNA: TGTGCCAGCAGTGAAAGGGGAAGGGGCTCCTACAATGAGCAGTTCTTC. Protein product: CASSERGRGSYNEQFF.

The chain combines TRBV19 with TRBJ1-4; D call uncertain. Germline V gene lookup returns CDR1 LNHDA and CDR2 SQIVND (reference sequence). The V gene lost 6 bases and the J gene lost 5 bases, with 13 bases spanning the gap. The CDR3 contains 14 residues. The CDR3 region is CASRRVNANEKLFF. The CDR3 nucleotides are TGTGCCAGTAGGCGGGTTAATGCCAATGAAAAACTGTTTTTT.

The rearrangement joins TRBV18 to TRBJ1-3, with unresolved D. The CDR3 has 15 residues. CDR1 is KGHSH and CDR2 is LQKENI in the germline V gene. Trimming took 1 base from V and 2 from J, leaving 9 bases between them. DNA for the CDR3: TGTGCCAGCTCACCACGCGTCCCCCCTGGAAACACCATATATTTT. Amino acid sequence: CASSPRVPPGNTIYF.

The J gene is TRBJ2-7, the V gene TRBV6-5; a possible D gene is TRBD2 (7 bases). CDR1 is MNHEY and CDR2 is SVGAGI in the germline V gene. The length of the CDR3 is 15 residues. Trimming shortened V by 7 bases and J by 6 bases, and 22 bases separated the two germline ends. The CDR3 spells CASTDSPGGGFEQYF. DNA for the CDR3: TGTGCCAGCACGGACAGCCCGGGAGGAGGGTTCGAGCAGTACTTC.

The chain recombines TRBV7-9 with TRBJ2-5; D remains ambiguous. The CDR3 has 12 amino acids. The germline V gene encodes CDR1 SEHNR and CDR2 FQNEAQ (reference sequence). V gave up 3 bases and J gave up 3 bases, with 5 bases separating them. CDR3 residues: CASSFQKETQYF. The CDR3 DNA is TGTGCCAGCAGCTTCCAAAAAGAGACCCAGTACTTC.